These 6 T cell receptor beta chains share one sample of origin, sequenced in a study of T cells in Graves' hyperthyroidism and ophthalmopathy (dated by TCRdb to the late 2010s). The library was made by multiplex PCR. Sequenced using an Illumina HiSeq 2000. TCR beta CDR3 regions were amplified from RNA transcripts. A first-round RT-PCR of the TCR CDR3 used the HTBI primer set with the Qiagen OneStep RT-PCR kit. The public reads were reprocessed in TCRdb via fastp at Q25 and MiXCR, keeping in-frame beta chains. Rows with a matching CDR3 protein are joined into one entry that keeps the most common DNA and genes. In all, the sample holds nearly 600,000 distinct CDR3 sequences, and approximately 15% of those were seen once. The ten largest clones represent approximately 6.4% of the sample. Sequenced input: blood. These receptors were taken from a woman younger than 30 with Graves' ophthalmopathy.

The V call is TRBV20-1, the J call TRBJ2-1; D unresolved. Trimming cost V 0 bases and J 0 bases, with 12 bases left between them. CDR3 length equals 16 residues. Germline V lookup: CDR1 DFQATT, CDR2 SNEGSKA (reference sequence). The CDR3 DNA reads as TGCAGTGCTAGAGATTACAGCCTCGTCTCCTACAATGAGCAGTTCTTC. As protein: CSARDYSLVSYNEQFF.

For this clonotype: This clone may be a read error of a much larger clone one base away. The V gene is TRBV10-3, the J gene TRBJ1-1; perhaps TRBD1 as D (6 bases). This CDR3 is 15 amino acids long. Per the germline V gene, CDR1 is ENHRY and CDR2 is SYGVKD. The CDR3 loop reads CAVSVGQTMNTEAFF. The CDR3, as DNA: TGTGCCGTCAGTGTCGGACAGACCATGAACACTGAAGCTTTCTTT.

This clonotype came up many times. The chain has TRBV20-1 and TRBJ2-1, with D hard to call. Trimming removed 0 bases at V and 0 bases at J, with 15 bases between. The CDR3 runs to 17 residues. Per the germline V gene, CDR1 is DFQATT and CDR2 is SNEGSKA (reference sequence). Here the CDR3 reads CSARDPPGAVSYNEQFF. CDR3 in DNA: TGCAGTGCTAGAGATCCCCCGGGTGCGGTCTCCTACAATGAGCAGTTCTTC.

Points on this clonotype: A much larger clone differs by one base, so this may be a read error. This chain links TRBV30 with TRBJ2-2; D is unclear. Germline lookup yields CDR1 GTSNPN and CDR2 SVGIG (reference sequence). V dropped 4 bases and J dropped 6 bases, with 6 bases sitting between them. The CDR3 has 11 residues. CDR3 in amino acids: CAWKAAGELFF. CDR3 nucleotide sequence: TGTGCCTGGAAGGCGGCCGGGGAGCTGTTTTTT.

This clonotype has only a few counts. The chain carries TRBV6-4 and TRBJ1-1; unclear D gene. The CDR3 is made up of 16 amino acids. The V gene lost 6 bases and the J gene lost 0 bases, with 17 bases spanning the gap. Germline values: CDR1 MRHNA, CDR2 SNTAGT. CDR3 sequence: CASSPGSSRMNTEAFF. CDR3 sequence (DNA): TGTGCCAGCAGCCCTGGGAGTTCGCGGATGAACACTGAAGCTTTCTTT.

This clonotype was recorded at least ten times. The chain joins TRBV3-1 to TRBJ2-5; TRBD2 might be the D (6 bases). Germline-derived CDR1 and CDR2 are LGHDT and YNNKEL (reference sequence). CDR3 size: 14 residues. Trimming removed 4 bases from V and 4 bases from J, with 13 bases in between. CDR3 in DNA: TGTGCCAGCAGCCCGGTGGGGGGAGGAGAGACCCAGTACTTC. Translation: CASSPVGGGETQYF.